The 5 T cell receptor beta chains in this list originate from one sample, sequenced in a study of PD-1 blockade in classical Hodgkin lymphoma. Time point meaning: cycle 4 day 1 (C4D1), after 5 to 7 weeks of nivolumab. Relapses following autologous stem cell transplantation were seen in all patients, with brentuximab vedotin exposure varying. TCRdb's table, derived via immunoSEQ multiplex PCR, lists solely in-frame clones and lacks some. The table records about 30,000 clones, about 81% of them present only once. The source was peripheral blood mononuclear cells (PBMCs), collected before the fourth cycle of nivolumab. All receptors derive from a human donor with classical Hodgkin lymphoma.

This chain uses TRBV11-2 with TRBJ1-1; tentatively, D is TRBD1 (5 bases). The germline CDR1 and CDR2 sequences are SGHAT and FQNNGV. V lost 3 bases, J lost 0 bases, and 14 bases lay in between. CDR3 length equals 16 residues. Here the CDR3 DNA reads TGTGCCAGCAGCTTCAACCCGGGACTCCTGAACACTGAAGCTTTCTTT. Its protein product is CASSFNPGLLNTEAFF.

J is TRBJ1-1 and V is TRBV18; TRBD1 is a possible D gene (5 bases). V lost 4 bases to trimming and J lost 1 base, with 10 bases between them. Germline CDR1 KGHSH, CDR2 LQKENI. The CDR3 covers 14 residues. In DNA form, the CDR3 reads TGTGCCAGCTCACTCCGAAGGGGGAACACTGAAGCTTTCTTT. Protein sequence: CASSLRRGNTEAFF.

This clone has just a few counts. The chain employs TRBV19 and TRBJ2-3, with D perhaps TRBD2 (6 bases). Germline-derived CDR1 and CDR2 are LNHDA and SQIVND (reference sequence). This CDR3 is 15 amino acids long. Trimming took off 10 bases at V and 2 bases at J, with 19 bases between the two ends. In DNA, the CDR3 is TGTGCCACGTCCATAGACGGGAGTTCCACAGATACGCAGTATTTT. It specifies CATSIDGSSTDTQYF.

This chain connects TRBV5-6 to TRBJ1-1; D uncertain. Deletions cut 0 bases from V and 1 base from J, with 10 bases between. This CDR3 has 15 amino acids. Germline CDR1 reads SGHDT; CDR2 reads YYEEEE. The CDR3 DNA reads TGTGCCAGCAGCTTGGCTAGGAAGGGGAACACTGAAGCTTTCTTT. This encodes CASSLARKGNTEAFF.

In nucleotides, the CDR3 is TGTGCCAGCAGCGAAACAGGGATTAGCAATCAGCCCCAGCATTTT. It codes for CASSETGISNQPQHF. The chain couples TRBV7-2 to TRBJ1-5; D may be TRBD1 (6 bases). The CDR3 sequence is 15 residues long. Trimming left V 5 bases short and J 0 bases short, with 11 bases between. The germline V gene has CDR1 SGHTA and CDR2 FQGNSA. Combining the CDR3 with reference TRBV7-2 and TRBJ1-5 gives the whole variable domain GAGVSQSPSNKVTEKGKDVELRCDPISGHTALYWYRQSLGQGLEFLIYFQGNSAPDKSGLPSDRFSAERTGGSVSTLTIQRTQQEDSAVYLCASSETGISNQPQHFGDGTRLSIL.